This note documents a single T cell receptor beta chain sequence. The protocol was immunoSEQ multiplex PCR, while the TCRdb copy is restricted to in-frame clones and leaves out a portion. The sample has over 130,000 clones; 84% are singletons. The sample is drawn from a study of blood T cell repertoires in COVID-19. Study background: Material from acute and convalescent COVID-19 was sourced from the United States, Italy and Spain. The cDNA or gDNA used as material had been derived from T cells, B-cell-depleted T cells, or PBMCs.

Germline CDR1 and CDR2: MDHEN and SYDVKM. J gave up 2 bases and V 8 bases, and 14 bases lay outside the gene matches. The CDR3 runs to 17 residues. Participants were aged about 18 to 90 years, lived in some 23 US areas, and enrolled virtually. Donors were grouped by their self-reported clinical history. Sequencing was carried out using PBMCs or T cells enriched from blood (not recorded which). V gene TRBV28 combines with J gene TRBJ2-5, with TRBD2 matching over 10 bases. The source of this sequence is a woman between 50 and 59 years old with acute COVID-19. The chain's CDR3 is CASGIGGAAGGQETQYF. CDR3 DNA sequence: TGTGCCAGCGGGATAGGGGGCGCAGCGGGAGGGCAAGAGACCCAGTACTTC.